The rows below give T cell receptor beta chains drawn from one sample of a study of STAT3 mutations in large granular lymphocyte leukemia. Sequenced by immunoSEQ multiplex PCR; TCRdb stores in-frame clones only, minus some. Here the sample spans approximately 30,000 clones, 60% to 85% being singletons. Sequenced input: peripheral blood mononuclear cells. These receptors came from a woman aged 45-65 years with T-cell large granular lymphocyte leukemia. Some clones in this sample may be carry-over from other donors' samples. Each CDR3 is given with its conserved first and last residue. The order of the fields is V gene, CDR3 length, D gene, J gene, clone size, CDR3 DNA, CDR3 protein. A D gene is named only where the DNA matches it firmly. Size values are once, few and many counts, or a class for expanded clones, and some rows have none.

TRBV5-6,14,.,TRBJ1-2,.,TGTGCCAGCAGCGCCTCTTTGGGGGCAATTGGCTACACCTTC,CASSASLGAIGYTF
TRBV7-9,16,.,TRBJ2-7,.,TGTGCCAGCAGCGCGGCCGGGAGTGGGCCCGGGGACGAGCAGTACTTC,CASSAAGSGPGDEQYF
TRBV13,15,.,TRBJ2-5,.,TGTGCCAGCAGCCAAAGGTCAGGGCCCGCGGAGACCCAGTACTTC,CASSQRSGPAETQYF
TRBV15,17,TRBD2,TRBJ2-1,.,TGTGCCACCAGCAGAGAAGGGCCGGGACTAGCTTCAAATGAGCAGTTCTTC,CATSREGPGLASNEQFF
TRBV5-4,14,.,TRBJ2-3,.,TGTGCCAGCAGCTTCAGGGCGGGCACAGATACGCAGTATTTT,CASSFRAGTDTQYF
TRBV7-3,16,TRBD1,TRBJ2-6,few,TGTGCCAGCAGCCCCCAGACAGGGACCGGGGCCAACGTCCTGACTTTC,CASSPQTGTGANVLTF
TRBV25-1,17,TRBD2,TRBJ2-7,.,TGTGCCAGCAGTGACCGAGGGCCGGGAGGGTCCCCGGACGAGCAGTACTTC,CASSDRGPGGSPDEQYF
TRBV9,14,.,TRBJ2-7,.,TGTGCCAGCAGCGTAGGAGGGAGAGGCTCCGAGCAGTACTTC,CASSVGGRGSEQYF
TRBV18,15,.,TRBJ2-5,.,TGTGCCAGCTCACCATTAGCGGGACAGCAAGAGACCCAGTACTTC,CASSPLAGQQETQYF
TRBV6-4,15,TRBD1,TRBJ1-1,.,TGTGCCAGCACCGAGGACAGGGCCGAGGACACTGAAGCTTTCTTT,CASTEDRAEDTEAFF
TRBV15,15,.,TRBJ1-1,.,TGTGCCACCAGCCGCGGGGGTAGCGGGATAAGTGAAGCTTTCTTT,CATSRGGSGISEAFF
TRBV7-9,16,TRBD1,TRBJ2-1,.,TGTGCCAGCAGCCCCTTCCCGGGACAGGGCTACAATGAGCAGTTCTTC,CASSPFPGQGYNEQFF
TRBV30,16,TRBD2,TRBJ2-1,.,TGTGCCTGGACCCCTCCGGGACTAGCGGGAGGGACTGAGCAGTTCTTC,CAWTPPGLAGGTEQFF
TRBV6-5,15,TRBD1,TRBJ2-7,once,TGTGCCAGCAGTTACTCGACAGGGGGGTCCTACGAGCAGTACTTC,CASSYSTGGSYEQYF
TRBV27,15,.,TRBJ2-2,.,TGTGCCAGCAGTCCCTTGGGGGAGAATACCGGGGAGCTGTTTTTT,CASSPLGENTGELFF
TRBV5-4,14,.,TRBJ2-4,once,TGTGCCAGCAGCTTGCGGCGGGGCAAAAACATTCAGTACTTC,CASSLRRGKNIQYF
TRBV9,14,.,TRBJ2-3,.,TGTGCCAGCAGCCTCCTCAGCTCCACAGATACGCAGTATTTT,CASSLLSSTDTQYF
TRBV29-1,13,TRBD1,TRBJ1-1,.,TGCAGCGTCGCCGGACAGGTGGACACTGAAGCTTTCTTT,CSVAGQVDTEAFF
TRBV9,15,.,TRBJ2-5,few,TGTGCCAGCAGCGATAGTGGAACTAGTGAAGAGACCCAGTACTTC,CASSDSGTSEETQYF
TRBV5-1,15,.,TRBJ2-3,once,TGCGCCAGCAGGCATACGACTAGTGGCACAGATACGCAGTATTTT,CASRHTTSGTDTQYF
TRBV18,15,.,TRBJ2-3,.,TGTGCCAGCTCACCAAGCCAGAGACGAACAGATACGCAGTATTTT,CASSPSQRRTDTQYF
TRBV19,14,.,TRBJ1-5,.,TGTGCCAGTAGCATAGCAGGGAACAATCAGCCCCAGCATTTT,CASSIAGNNQPQHF
TRBV7-2,14,.,TRBJ1-1,.,TGTGCCAGCAGCTTTCCCCAGACGGACACTGAAGCTTTCTTT,CASSFPQTDTEAFF
TRBV7-2,15,.,TRBJ1-3,.,TGTGCCAGCAGCTACCCAGGGGTAGCTGGAAACACCATATATTTT,CASSYPGVAGNTIYF
TRBV5-1,15,TRBD1,TRBJ1-3,.,TGCGCCAGCAGCGGGGGACAGGGCGGTGGAAACACCATATATTTT,CASSGGQGGGNTIYF
TRBV25-1,14,TRBD2,TRBJ2-7,.,TGTGCCAGCAGTAGACTAGCGGGTAGCTACGAGCAGTACTTC,CASSRLAGSYEQYF
TRBV30,13,.,TRBJ2-5,.,TGTGCCTGGAGCCGTCGGGCACGAGAGACCCAGTACTTC,CAWSRRARETQYF
TRBV9,14,TRBD2,TRBJ2-5,.,TGTGCCAGCAGCGTAACGGGAGGGGCAGAGACCCAGTACTTC,CASSVTGGAETQYF
TRBV5-1,14,.,TRBJ1-2,.,TGCGCCAGCAGCTTGGAGTCTCCCGGAGTTGGCTACACCTTC,CASSLESPGVGYTF
TRBV27,14,TRBD2,TRBJ2-7,medium-sized,TGTGCCAGCAGGCGGGAGGGCTTTGGCTACGAGCAGTACTTC,CASRREGFGYEQYF
TRBV29-1,13,.,TRBJ2-1,.,TGCAGCGTTTCAACTAGCTCCTACAATGAGCAGTTCTTC,CSVSTSSYNEQFF
TRBV19,15,.,TRBJ1-4,few,TGTGCCAGTAGTCCCACGGGGCGGACTAATGAAAAACTGTTTTTT,CASSPTGRTNEKLFF
TRBV27,13,.,TRBJ1-2,.,TGTGCCAGCAGTTTGGCTGACGGCTATGGCTACACCTTC,CASSLADGYGYTF
TRBV7-9,14,TRBD2,TRBJ2-7,few,TGTGCCAGCAGCCTACCGACTAGCTACTACGAGCAGTACTTC,CASSLPTSYYEQYF
TRBV19,15,TRBD1,TRBJ1-2,once,TGTGCCAGTAGCCCCGGGACAGGGAGGAACTATGGCTACACCTTC,CASSPGTGRNYGYTF
TRBV4-3,14,TRBD1,TRBJ1-2,.,TGCGCCAGCAGCAAGCGGACAGGGAAAGGTGGCTACACCTTC,CASSKRTGKGGYTF
TRBV18,15,.,TRBJ2-3,.,TGTGCCAGCTCCCCAACTAGCCCTAGCACAGATACGCAGTATTTT,CASSPTSPSTDTQYF
TRBV28,15,.,TRBJ2-1,.,TGTGCCAGCAGACTCCTACCGAACACCTACAATGAGCAGTTCTTC,CASRLLPNTYNEQFF
TRBV2,14,.,TRBJ2-6,.,TGTGCCACCCAGGACCAGACTGGGGCCAACGTCCTGACTTTC,CATQDQTGANVLTF
TRBV2,11,.,TRBJ2-7,.,TGTGCCAGCAGTGAACAGCCCGAGCAGTACTTC,CASSEQPEQYF
TRBV4-1,14,.,TRBJ1-5,.,TGCGCCAGCAGCCAAGACAGGTACCCGGTGCCCCAGCATTTT,CASSQDRYPVPQHF